This entry is about one T cell receptor beta chain. This specimen belongs to a study of shared clonotypes between healthy human individuals. Each sample came from a Caucasian adult donor living in Nashville, Tennessee. Germline V CDR1 and CDR2: SQVTM, ANQGSEA. CDR3 size: 14 residues. V was cut by 6 bases and J by 2 bases, with 17 bases left in between. Only in-frame clones appear in the TCRdb table, and some are missing; sequencing was by immunoSEQ multiplex PCR. The sample lists about a million clones; 60% to 80% were seen once. This receptor was identified in a man aged 18 to 29 in good health. Some clones in this sample may be carry-over from other donors' samples. Material for sequencing was memory CD4+ T cells from PBMCs. Subset described: CD45RA-negative fraction. This chain joins TRBV29-1 and TRBJ2-7; D is possibly TRBD2 (6 bases). CDR3: CSVKGLRGTYEQYF. The CDR3 DNA reads as TGCAGCGTGAAAGGCTTACGGGGGACCTACGAGCAGTACTTC.